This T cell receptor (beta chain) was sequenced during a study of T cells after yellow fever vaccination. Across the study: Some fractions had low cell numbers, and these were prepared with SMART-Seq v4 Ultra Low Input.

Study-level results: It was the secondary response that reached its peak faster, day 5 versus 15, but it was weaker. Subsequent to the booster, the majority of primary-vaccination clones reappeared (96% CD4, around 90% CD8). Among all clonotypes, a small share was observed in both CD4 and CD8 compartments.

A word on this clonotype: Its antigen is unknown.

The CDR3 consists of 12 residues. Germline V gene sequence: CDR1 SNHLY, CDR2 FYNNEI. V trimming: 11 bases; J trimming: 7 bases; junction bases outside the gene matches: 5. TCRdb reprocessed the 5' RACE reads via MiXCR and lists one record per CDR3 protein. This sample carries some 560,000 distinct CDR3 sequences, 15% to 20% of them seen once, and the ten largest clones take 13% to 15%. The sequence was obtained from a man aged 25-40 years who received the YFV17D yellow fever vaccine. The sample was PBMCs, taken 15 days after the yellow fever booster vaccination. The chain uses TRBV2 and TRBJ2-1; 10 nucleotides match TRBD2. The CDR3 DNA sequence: TGTGCCGAGACTAGCGGGCGAAATGAGCAGTTCTTC. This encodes CAETSGRNEQFF.